This T cell receptor beta chain came from a study of T cells expressing NK-cell markers. The CDR3 is made up of 14 amino acids. The germline CDR1 and CDR2 sequences are SGHAT and FQNNGV. With the 5' RACE reads reprocessed, TCRdb shows one record per CDR3 protein and no DNA. Found here are about 460,000 distinct CDR3 sequences; the top ten clones hold approximately 1.4%. Sequencing was done on a sample of blood T cells: a sorted CD56 or NKG2C T cell subset, CD4+ or CD8+ T cells, or bulk PBMC T cells (not recorded which). The V call is TRBV11-2, the J call TRBJ2-1; the D gene TCRdb calls, TRBD2, cannot be checked with no DNA. The origin of this receptor is a woman aged 50 to 65 in good health. The CDR3 sequence is CVTAEGLVGNEQFF.